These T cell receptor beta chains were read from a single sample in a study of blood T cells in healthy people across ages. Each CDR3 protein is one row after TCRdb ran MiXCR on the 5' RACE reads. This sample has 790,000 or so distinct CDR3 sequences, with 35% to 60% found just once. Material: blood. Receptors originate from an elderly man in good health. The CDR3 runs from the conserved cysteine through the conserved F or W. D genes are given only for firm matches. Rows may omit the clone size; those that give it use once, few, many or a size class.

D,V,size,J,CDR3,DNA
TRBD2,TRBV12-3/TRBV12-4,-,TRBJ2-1,CASSLSSGNEFF,TGTGCCAGCAGTTTAAGTAGCGGGAATGAGTTCTTC
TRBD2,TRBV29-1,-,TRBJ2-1,CSAERGTSGRAAVNEQFF,TGCAGCGCCGAAAGGGGGACTAGCGGGAGGGCCGCGGTGAATGAGCAGTTCTTC
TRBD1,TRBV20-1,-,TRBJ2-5,CSARETGEETQYF,TGCAGTGCTAGAGAAACAGGGGAAGAGACCCAGTACTTC
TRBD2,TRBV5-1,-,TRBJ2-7,CASSFMAGAYEQYF,TGCGCCAGCAGCTTCATGGCGGGAGCCTACGAGCAGTACTTC
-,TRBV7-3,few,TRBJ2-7,CASSLTNNYEQYF,TGTGCCAGCAGCTTAACGAACAACTACGAGCAGTACTTC
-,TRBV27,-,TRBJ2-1,CASSISRESYNEQFF,TGTGCCAGCAGTATATCGAGGGAGTCTTACAATGAGCAGTTCTTC
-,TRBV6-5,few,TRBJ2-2,CASMYRQTNTGELFF,TGTGCCAGCATGTATCGGCAGACGAACACCGGGGAGCTGTTTTTT
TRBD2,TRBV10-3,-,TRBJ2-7,CATGTSGRLSSYNEQYF,TGTGCCACCGGGACTAGCGGGCGCCTGAGCTCCTACAATGAGCAGTACTTC
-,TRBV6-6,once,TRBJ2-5,CANPGAIQETQYF,TGTGCCAACCCGGGAGCAATACAAGAGACCCAGTACTTC
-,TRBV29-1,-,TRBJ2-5,CSAQGQETQYF,TGCAGCGCCCAGGGGCAAGAGACCCAGTACTTC
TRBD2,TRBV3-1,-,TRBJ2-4,CASSQVTSGRLEQYF,TGTGCCAGCAGCCAAGTGACTAGCGGGAGGTTGGAGCAGTACTTC
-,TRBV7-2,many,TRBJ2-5,CASSLAGSRETQYF,TGTGCCAGCAGCTTAGCAGGGTCGCGTGAGACCCAGTACTTC
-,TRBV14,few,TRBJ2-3,CASSHRGLAGDTQYF,TGTGCCAGCAGCCATCGGGGGCTAGCCGGGGATACGCAGTATTTT
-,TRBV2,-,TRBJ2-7,CASSGEGLGIQYF,TGTGCCAGCAGTGGAGAGGGACTCGGGATCCAGTACTTC
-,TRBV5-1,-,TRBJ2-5,CASSPLGVGGETQYF,TGCGCCAGCAGCCCCTTAGGAGTGGGGGGAGAGACCCAGTACTTC
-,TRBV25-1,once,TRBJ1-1,CASSGLTRLNTEAFF,TGTGCCAGCAGTGGTTTGACGAGATTGAACACTGAAGCTTTCTTT
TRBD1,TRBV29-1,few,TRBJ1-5,CSAQQGADQPQHF,TGCAGCGCTCAACAGGGGGCTGATCAGCCCCAGCATTTT
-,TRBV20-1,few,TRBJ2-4,CSGKGGRDTAKNIQYF,TGCAGTGGAAAAGGGGGGCGGGATACCGCCAAAAACATTCAGTACTTC
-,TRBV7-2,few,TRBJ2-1,CASSPLTSHNEQFF,TGTGCCAGCAGCCCCTTAACTAGTCACAATGAGCAGTTCTTC
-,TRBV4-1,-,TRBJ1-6,CASSRINYNSPLHF,TGCGCCAGCAGCCGCATTAACTATAATTCACCCCTCCACTTT
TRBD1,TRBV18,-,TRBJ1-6,CASSLDRAYNSPLHF,TGTGCCAGCTCACTCGACAGGGCATATAATTCACCCCTCCACTTT
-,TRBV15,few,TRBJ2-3,CATSRDGGQGSDTQYF,TGTGCCACCAGCAGAGATGGGGGTCAGGGATCAGATACGCAGTATTTT
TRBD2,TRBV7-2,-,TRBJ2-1,CASSYCKLAESSYNEQFF,TGTGCCAGCAGCTACTGTAAGCTAGCGGAGAGCTCCTACAATGAGCAGTTCTTC
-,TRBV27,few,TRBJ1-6,CASSLIPNSPLHF,TGTGCCAGCAGTTTAATCCCGAATTCACCCCTCCACTTT
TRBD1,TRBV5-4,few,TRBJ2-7,CASSSFPPREDRRLEQYF,TGTGCCAGCAGCTCTTTCCCGCCCCGAGAGGACAGGAGGCTCGAGCAGTACTTC
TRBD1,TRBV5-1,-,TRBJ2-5,CASSAGQGYAETQYF,TGCGCCAGCAGCGCCGGACAGGGGTATGCAGAGACCCAGTACTTC
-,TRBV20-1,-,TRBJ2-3,CSASGKAGAVADTQYF,TGCAGTGCTAGCGGGAAGGCAGGGGCTGTCGCAGATACGCAGTATTTT
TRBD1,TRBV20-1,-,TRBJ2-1,CSASGTARYNEQFF,TGCAGTGCTTCCGGGACAGCTAGATACAATGAGCAGTTCTTC
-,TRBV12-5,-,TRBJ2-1,CASGLGDPRNEQFF,TGTGCTAGTGGTTTGGGGGACCCGAGGAATGAGCAGTTCTTC
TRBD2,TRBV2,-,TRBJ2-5,CAGNQALSGMETQYF,TGTGCCGGCAACCAGGCGCTCAGCGGGATGGAGACCCAGTACTTC
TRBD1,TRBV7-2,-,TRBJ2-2,CAIKNTGVGELFF,TGTGCCATTAAGAACACAGGGGTCGGGGAGCTGTTTTTT
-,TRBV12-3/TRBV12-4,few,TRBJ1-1,CASRLGTLTFF,TGTGCCAGCAGGCTGGGGACCTTAACTTTCTTT
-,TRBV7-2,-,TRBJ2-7,CASSLLGVNYEQYF,TGTGCCAGCAGCTTACTGGGGGTAAACTACGAGCAGTACTTC
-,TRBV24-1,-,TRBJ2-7,CATSDGADVAPYNEQYF,TGTGCCACCAGTGATGGGGCCGATGTAGCACCCTACAATGAGCAGTACTTC
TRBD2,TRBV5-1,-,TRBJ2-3,CASSGLAGAGDTQYF,TGCGCCAGCAGCGGACTAGCGGGAGCGGGAGATACGCAGTATTTT
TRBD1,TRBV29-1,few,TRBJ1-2,CSAEGGQGAYGYTF,TGCAGCGCCGAGGGGGGACAGGGGGCTTATGGCTACACCTTC
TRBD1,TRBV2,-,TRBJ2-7,CVSGQGDVPYEQYF,TGTGTCAGCGGACAGGGGGATGTTCCCTACGAGCAGTACTTC
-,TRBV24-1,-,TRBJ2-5,CATSDTAETGQETQYF,TGTGCCACCAGTGATACAGCGGAAACAGGCCAAGAGACCCAGTACTTC
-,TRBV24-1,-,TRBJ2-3,CATRVPLSDRRTDTQYF,TGTGCCACCCGTGTACCCCTCTCGGACAGACGCACAGATACGCAGTATTTT
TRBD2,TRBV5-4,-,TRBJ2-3,CASSPHQLAGTGTQYF,TGTGCCAGCAGCCCCCACCAGCTAGCGGGGACGGGTACGCAGTATTTT
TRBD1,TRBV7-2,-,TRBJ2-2,CASSSWGQANTGELFF,TGTGCCAGCAGCTCTTGGGGACAGGCGAACACCGGGGAGCTGTTTTTT
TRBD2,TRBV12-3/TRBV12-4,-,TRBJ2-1,CASSLYGAGDLQRSYNEQFF,TGTGCCAGCAGTTTATATGGGGCGGGAGATCTCCAACGCTCCTACAATGAGCAGTTCTTC
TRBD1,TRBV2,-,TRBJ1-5,CASSQPGQGAVRGNQPQHF,TGTGCCAGCAGTCAACCGGGACAGGGGGCGGTCAGGGGCAATCAGCCCCAGCATTTT
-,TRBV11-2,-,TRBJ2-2,CTNSRATGELFF,TGTACCAACAGCCGTGCTACCGGGGAGCTGTTTTTT
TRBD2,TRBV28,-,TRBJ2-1,CASSTRSGLLAGYNEQFF,TGTGCCAGCAGTACCCGGTCGGGTTTACTAGCGGGATACAATGAGCAGTTCTTC
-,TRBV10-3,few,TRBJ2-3,CAISESTADRQYF,TGTGCCATCAGTGAGTCGACGGCCGATAGGCAGTATTTT
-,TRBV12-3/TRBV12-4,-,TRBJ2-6,CASSSGTAASAGANVLTF,TGTGCCAGCAGTTCTGGGACGGCGGCATCCGCTGGGGCCAACGTCCTGACTTTC
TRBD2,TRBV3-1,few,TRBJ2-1,CASSQTDPGGFEQFF,TGTGCCAGCAGCCAGACCGACCCGGGAGGGTTTGAGCAGTTCTTC
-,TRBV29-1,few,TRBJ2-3,CSVEAPGGHTDTQYF,TGCAGCGTTGAAGCCCCAGGGGGGCACACAGATACGCAGTATTTT
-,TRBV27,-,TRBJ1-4,CAPLGGDGNEKLFF,TGTGCCCCCTTGGGAGGGGACGGAAATGAAAAACTGTTTTTT